Shown below are 4 T cell receptor beta chains from a single sample sequenced in a study of memory CD4+ T cells and cytomegalovirus serostatus. Single viable CD3+CD4+CD8-CD45RO+ cells were sorted as the memory CD4+ T cells. Sequenced by immunoSEQ multiplex PCR; TCRdb stores in-frame clones only, minus some. The table shows some 59,000 clones, with 82% occurring only once. Sequencing input: memory CD4+ T cells from blood. All receptors derive from an adult in good health and CMV-seronegative.

The chain's CDR3 is CASSLGPAGGNNEQFF. The DNA of the CDR3 is TGTGCCAGCAGCTTAGGCCCAGCGGGAGGGAACAATGAGCAGTTCTTC. This chain connects TRBV7-2 to TRBJ2-1; 10 nucleotides align to TRBD2. The V segment lost 1 base and the J segment 5 bases; nucleotides outside the gene matches: 5. This CDR3 comprises 16 residues. CDR1 and CDR2 (germline): SGHTA, FQGNSA.

The gene calls are TRBV5-1 and TRBJ1-1; no reliable D call. V was trimmed by 9 bases and J by 2 bases, leaving 14 bases between them. The CDR3 contains 13 residues. Germline lookup yields CDR1 SGHRS and CDR2 YFSETQ. This CDR3 is CATHQQPNTEAFF. The CDR3 region has the DNA TGCGCCACCCATCAGCAGCCAAACACTGAAGCTTTCTTT.

The chain links TRBV15 to TRBJ2-3; D may match TRBD1 or TRBD2 (5 bases each). Germline V gene data show CDR1 as LNHNV and CDR2 as YYDKDF (reference sequence). The CDR3 runs to 15 residues. V was cut by 0 bases and J by 4 bases, with 11 bases left in between. The CDR3 bases are TGTGCCACCAGCAGAGATTTTGGGGGTCCAGATACGCAGTATTTT. Encoded protein: CATSRDFGGPDTQYF.

This chain joins TRBV7-3 and TRBJ2-5, with TRBD1 matching 9 bases. CDR1 is SGHTA, CDR2 FQGTGA, per germline. The CDR3 runs 14 residues. After removal of 3 bases from V and 2 bases from J, the junction contained 1 base not matched to a gene. The CDR3 region has the DNA TGTGCCAGCAGCTTGGGACAGGGACAAGAGACCCAGTACTTC. Translating it yields CASSLGQGQETQYF.